The entry below gives a single T cell receptor (beta chain) sequence along with its context. The source of the sample is a study of cytomegalovirus exposure and HLA in healthy donors. Germline loops: CDR1 SGHNT, CDR2 YYREEE (reference sequence). This CDR3 has 14 amino acids. The germline V and J ends were trimmed by 4 bases and 1 base, with 11 bases remaining between them. Use of 60 Vbeta and 13 Jbeta primers characterized the PCR. Generated by immunoSEQ multiplex PCR, the TCRdb table keeps only in-frame clones and is missing some. In total, the table holds fewer than 150,000 clones. Material for sequencing was PBMCs. The TCR was taken from a man aged 40-49 years in good health and CMV-seronegative. This sequence joins TRBV5-4 and TRBJ1-1; D might be TRBD1 (6 bases). The chain's CDR3 is CASSHRTENTEAFF. CDR3 nucleotides: TGTGCCAGCAGCCATCGGACAGAGAACACTGAAGCTTTCTTT.